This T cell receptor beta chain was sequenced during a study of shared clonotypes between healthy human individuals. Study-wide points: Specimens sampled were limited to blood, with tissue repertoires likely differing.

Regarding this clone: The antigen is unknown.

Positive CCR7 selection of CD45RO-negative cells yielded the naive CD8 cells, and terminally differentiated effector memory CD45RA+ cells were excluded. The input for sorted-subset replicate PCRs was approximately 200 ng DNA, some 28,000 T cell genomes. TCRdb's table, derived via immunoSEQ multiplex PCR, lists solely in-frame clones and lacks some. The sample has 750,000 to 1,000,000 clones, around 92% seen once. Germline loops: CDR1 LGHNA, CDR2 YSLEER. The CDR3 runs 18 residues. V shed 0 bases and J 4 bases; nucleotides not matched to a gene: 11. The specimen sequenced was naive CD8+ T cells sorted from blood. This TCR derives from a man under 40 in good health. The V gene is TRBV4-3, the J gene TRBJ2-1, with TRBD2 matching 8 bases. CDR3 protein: CASSQDSGASGPYNEQFF. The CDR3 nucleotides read TGCGCCAGCAGCCAAGATTCTGGGGCTAGCGGGCCTTACAATGAGCAGTTCTTC.